The 16 T cell receptor beta chains below come from one sample, sequenced in a study of stem cell transplantation in POMP-related autoinflammatory disease. Assay used: immunoSEQ multiplex PCR; TCRdb lists only in-frame clones, some missing. The sample yields some 68,000 clones, around 90% seen once. Sequenced here: CD4+ T cells from PBMCs, sampled after stem cell transplantation. The receptors here all came from a human patient with POMP-related autoinflammation and immune dysregulation (PRAID). A share of the T cells may be of graft donor origin.

This rearrangement joins TRBV6-6 to TRBJ1-1; TRBD1 matches 7 bases. Germline V gene sequence: CDR1 MNHNY, CDR2 SVGAGI (reference sequence). The CDR3 contains 14 residues. J lost 4 bases, V lost 8 bases, and 10 bases had no gene match. CDR3 protein: CASGRAGGITEAFF. In DNA, the CDR3 is TGTGCCAGCGGTAGAGCAGGGGGGATCACTGAAGCTTTCTTT.

The chain recombines TRBV14 with TRBJ1-3; D gene ambiguous. CDR1 SGHDN and CDR2 FVKESK come from the germline V gene. There are 15 residues in the CDR3. V was pared by 3 bases and J by 7 bases, with 16 bases between. DNA of the CDR3: TGTGCCAGCAGCCAGGCCCTTACGGTCTGGAACACCATATATTTT. Amino acids: CASSQALTVWNTIYF.

The chain has TRBV27 and TRBJ2-2; no reliable D call. Germline CDR1 reads MNHEY; CDR2 reads SMNVEV (reference sequence). V was trimmed by 8 bases and J by 2 bases, leaving 9 bases between them. The CDR3 spans 13 residues. CDR3 residues: CASGAHNTGELFF. The CDR3 nucleotides read TGTGCCAGCGGAGCTCATAACACCGGGGAGCTGTTTTTT.

This sequence joins TRBV7-3 and TRBJ2-1, with 9 bases matching TRBD2. The junction had 7 bases not matched to a gene; V was cut back by 6 bases and J by 4 bases. Germline V gene data show CDR1 as SGHTA and CDR2 as FQGTGA. CDR3 length equals 15 residues. Here the CDR3 reads CASSGGGRVYNEQFF. CDR3 bases: TGTGCCAGCAGTGGTGGCGGGAGGGTTTACAATGAGCAGTTCTTC.

This clone was counted a single time. The chain joins TRBV28 to TRBJ2-3; TRBD2 is a possible D gene (5 bases). Germline lookup yields CDR1 MDHEN and CDR2 SYDVKM. This CDR3 is built from 13 residues. V lost 6 bases and J 1 base, leaving 8 bases between the germline ends. CDR3 sequence: CASRPGGTDTQYF. CDR3 in DNA: TGTGCCAGCAGACCCGGGGGCACAGATACGCAGTATTTT. Looking up the rest from reference TRBV28 and TRBJ2-3 gives the full variable domain: DVKVTQSSRYLVKRTGEKVFLECVQDMDHENMFWYRQDPGLGLRLIYFSYDVKMKEKGDIPEGYSVSREKKERFSLILESASTNQTSMYLCASRPGGTDTQYFGPGTRLTVL.

The chain combines TRBV5-1 with TRBJ2-2; TRBD2 matches 7 bases. The CDR3 loop spans 16 amino acids. J was trimmed by 2 bases and V by 5 bases; bases with no gene match: 9. CDR1 is SGHRS and CDR2 is YFSETQ in the germline V gene. The chain's CDR3 is CASRGEGTPNTGELFF. The DNA of the CDR3 is TGCGCCAGCAGAGGGGAGGGAACCCCTAACACCGGGGAGCTGTTTTTT.

J is TRBJ2-3 and V is TRBV9, with D unresolved. From germline, CDR1 is SGDLS and CDR2 YYNGEE. V was cut by 0 bases and J by 8 bases, with 10 bases left in between. The CDR3 has 13 amino acids. CDR3 amino acids: CASSVATGGTQYF. The CDR3 region has the DNA TGTGCCAGCAGCGTAGCTACGGGCGGTACGCAGTATTTT.

The rearrangement links TRBV28 to TRBJ2-1; the match to TRBD2 covers 12 bases. Losses at the gene ends were 2 bases for V and 6 bases for J; bases not matched to a gene: 2. The CDR3 consists of 15 residues. Germline loops: CDR1 MDHEN, CDR2 SYDVKM. The CDR3 spells CASSLTSGRLNEQFF. CDR3 DNA sequence: TGTGCCAGCAGTTTAACTAGCGGGAGGCTCAATGAGCAGTTCTTC.

This clone was picked up a small number of times. The chain links TRBV28 to TRBJ1-2; D remains ambiguous. Germline-derived CDR1 and CDR2 are MDHEN and SYDVKM. Trimming left V 3 bases short and J 14 bases short, with 16 bases between. CDR3 length: 12 amino acids. CDR3 residues: CASSFGSSPRTF. CDR3 in DNA: TGTGCCAGCAGTTTTGGATCCAGCCCAAGGACCTTC.

This chain joins TRBV2 and TRBJ1-2; the D gene is possibly TRBD1 (5 bases). The germline V gene has CDR1 SNHLY and CDR2 FYNNEI. The CDR3 sequence is 16 residues long. Trimming took 5 bases from V and 2 from J, leaving 18 bases between them. The CDR3 DNA follows: TGTGCCAGCAGTTTGGGGTGGACAATCTCGAACTATGGCTACACCTTC. It is translated as CASSLGWTISNYGYTF. Using reference TRBV2 and TRBJ1-2 for the parts outside the CDR3, the full variable domain is EPEVTQTPSHQVTQMGQEVILRCVPISNHLYFYWYRQILGQKVEFLVSFYNNEISEKSEIFDDQFSVERPDGSNFTLKIRSTKLEDSAMYFCASSLGWTISNYGYTFGSGTRLTVV.

The chain links TRBV4-1 to TRBJ1-2; D remains unclear. CDR1 and CDR2 from the germline V gene are MGHRA and YSYEKL. CDR3 length equals 14 residues. The V and J ends lost 4 bases and 8 bases respectively, with 17 bases between them. In DNA, the CDR3 is TGCGCCAGCAGCCCTAGTGGGGTTTCGGGAGGCTACACCTTC. It translates to CASSPSGVSGGYTF.

This clone was detected once. The genes are TRBV7-9 and TRBJ2-2, with D unclear. The CDR3 contains 12 residues. CDR1 and CDR2 from the germline V gene are SEHNR and FQNEAQ (reference sequence). With 5 bases removed from V and 2 bases from J, the gap between germline ends came to 3 bases. The CDR3 nucleotides are TGTGCCAGCAGCATCAACACCGGGGAGCTGTTTTTT. Its translation: CASSINTGELFF.

The gene calls are TRBV2 and TRBJ1-1; possible D gene TRBD1, 6 bases. The CDR3 has 12 amino acids. CDR1 is SNHLY, CDR2 FYNNEI, per germline. The V end lost 6 bases, the J end lost 6 bases, and 11 bases lay between the germline ends. This CDR3 is CASRRGGSEAFF. DNA for the CDR3: TGTGCCAGCAGGAGGGGGGGATCTGAAGCTTTCTTT.

The chain combines TRBV11-2 with TRBJ1-3; TRBD1 aligns across 9 bases. Germline V gives CDR1 SGHAT, CDR2 FQNNGV. The CDR3 length is 14 residues. The V and J ends lost 3 bases and 9 bases, in that order; junction bases with no gene match: 6. CDR3 loop: CASSLLGQGGTIYF. CDR3 in DNA: TGTGCCAGCAGCTTGCTGGGACAGGGAGGCACCATATATTTT.

CDR3: CASSLVGADTQYF. CDR3 sequence (DNA): TGTGCCAGCAGCTTAGTAGGGGCAGATACGCAGTATTTT. The V and J genes are TRBV11-1 and TRBJ2-3, with a possible D match to TRBD1 (5 bases). The germline V gene has CDR1 SGHAT and CDR2 FQDESV (reference sequence). V was trimmed by 1 base and J by 4 bases, leaving 6 bases between them. The CDR3 is made up of 13 amino acids.

The gene calls are TRBV27 and TRBJ2-3; 8 bases map to TRBD2. The J segment lost 0 bases and the V segment lost 7 bases, leaving 6 bases of the junction unmatched. CDR1 is MNHEY and CDR2 is SMNVEV in the germline V gene (reference sequence). The CDR3 is 15 amino acids. The CDR3 coding sequence is TGTGCCAGCACTGTTAGCGGGATAAGCACAGATACGCAGTATTTT. Protein product: CASTVSGISTDTQYF.